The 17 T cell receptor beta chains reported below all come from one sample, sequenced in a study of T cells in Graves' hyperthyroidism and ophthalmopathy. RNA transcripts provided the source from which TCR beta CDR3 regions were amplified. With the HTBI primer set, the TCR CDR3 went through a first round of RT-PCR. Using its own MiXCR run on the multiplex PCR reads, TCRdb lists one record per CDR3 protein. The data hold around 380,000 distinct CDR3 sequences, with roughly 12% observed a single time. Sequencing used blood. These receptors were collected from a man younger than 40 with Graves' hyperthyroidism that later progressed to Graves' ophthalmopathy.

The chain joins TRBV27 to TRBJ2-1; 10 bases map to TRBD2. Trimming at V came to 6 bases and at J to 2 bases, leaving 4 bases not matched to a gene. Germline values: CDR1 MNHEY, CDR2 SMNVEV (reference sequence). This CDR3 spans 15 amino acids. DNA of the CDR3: TGTGCCAGCAGGGAAGGACTAGCGGCCTACAATGAGCAGTTCTTC. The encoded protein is CASREGLAAYNEQFF.

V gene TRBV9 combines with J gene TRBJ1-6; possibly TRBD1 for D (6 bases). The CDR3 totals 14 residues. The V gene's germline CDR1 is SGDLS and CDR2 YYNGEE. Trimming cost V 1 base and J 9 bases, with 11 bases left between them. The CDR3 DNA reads TGTGCCAGCAGCGTAAACACAGGGAGTTCACCCCTCCACTTT. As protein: CASSVNTGSSPLHF.

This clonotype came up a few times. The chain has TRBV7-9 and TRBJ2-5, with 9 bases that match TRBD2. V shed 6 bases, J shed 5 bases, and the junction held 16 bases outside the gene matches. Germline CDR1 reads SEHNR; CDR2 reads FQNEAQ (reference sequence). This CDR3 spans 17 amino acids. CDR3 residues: CASRHLSGTSLEETQYF. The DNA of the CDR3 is TGTGCCAGCAGACACCTTTCCGGGACTAGCCTGGAGGAGACCCAGTACTTC.

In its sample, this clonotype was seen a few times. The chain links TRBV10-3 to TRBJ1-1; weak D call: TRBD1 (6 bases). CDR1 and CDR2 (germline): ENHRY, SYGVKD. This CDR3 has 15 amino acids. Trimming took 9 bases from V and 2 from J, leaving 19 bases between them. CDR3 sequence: CAIKDSRQRNTEAFF. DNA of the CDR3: TGTGCCATTAAGGACAGCCGACAACGAAACACTGAAGCTTTCTTT.

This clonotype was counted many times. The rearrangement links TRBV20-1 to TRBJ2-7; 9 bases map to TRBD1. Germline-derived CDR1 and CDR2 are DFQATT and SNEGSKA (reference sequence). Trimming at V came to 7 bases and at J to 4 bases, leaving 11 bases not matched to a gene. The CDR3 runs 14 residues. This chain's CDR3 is CSVEPGQGLYEQYF. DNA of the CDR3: TGCAGTGTCGAACCGGGACAGGGACTTTACGAGCAGTACTTC.

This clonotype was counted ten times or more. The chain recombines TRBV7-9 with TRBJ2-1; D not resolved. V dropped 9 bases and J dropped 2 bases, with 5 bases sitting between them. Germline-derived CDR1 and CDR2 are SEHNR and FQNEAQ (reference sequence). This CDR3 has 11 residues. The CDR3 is CASEAYNEQFF. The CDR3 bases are TGTGCCAGTGAAGCCTACAATGAGCAGTTCTTC.

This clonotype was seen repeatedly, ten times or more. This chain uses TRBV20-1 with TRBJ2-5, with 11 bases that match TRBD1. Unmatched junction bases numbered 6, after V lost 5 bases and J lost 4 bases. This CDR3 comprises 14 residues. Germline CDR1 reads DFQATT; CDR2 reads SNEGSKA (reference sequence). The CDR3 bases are TGCAGTGCTGCCGGGACAGGGGGTCGAGAGACCCAGTACTTC. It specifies CSAAGTGGRETQYF.

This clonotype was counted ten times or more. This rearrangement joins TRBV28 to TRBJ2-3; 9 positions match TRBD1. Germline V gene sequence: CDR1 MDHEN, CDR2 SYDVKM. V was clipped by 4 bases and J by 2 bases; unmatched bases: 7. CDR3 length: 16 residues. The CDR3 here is CASSSSGTGTTDTQYF. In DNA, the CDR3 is TGTGCCAGCAGTTCATCCGGGACAGGGACCACAGATACGCAGTATTTT.

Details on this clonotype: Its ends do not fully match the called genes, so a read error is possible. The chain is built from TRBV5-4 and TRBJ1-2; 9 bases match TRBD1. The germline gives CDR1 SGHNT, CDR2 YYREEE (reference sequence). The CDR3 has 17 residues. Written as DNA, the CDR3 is TGTGCCAACAGCTCCGGGGACAGGGTATTGATAAGCTATGGCTACACCTTC. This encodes CANSSGDRVLISYGYTF.

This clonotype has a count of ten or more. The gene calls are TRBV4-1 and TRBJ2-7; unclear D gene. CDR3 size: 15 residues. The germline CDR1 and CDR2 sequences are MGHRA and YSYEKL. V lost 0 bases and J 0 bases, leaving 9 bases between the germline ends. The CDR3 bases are TGCGCCAGCAGCCAAGAGTCCTGGAGCTCCTACGAGCAGTACTTC. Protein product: CASSQESWSSYEQYF.

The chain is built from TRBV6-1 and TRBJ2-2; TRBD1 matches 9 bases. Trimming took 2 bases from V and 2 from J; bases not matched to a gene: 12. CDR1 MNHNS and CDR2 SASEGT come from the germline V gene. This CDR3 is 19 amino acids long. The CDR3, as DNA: TGTGCCAGCAGTGAACCACTGCGGACAGGGGTTCCAAACACCGGGGAGCTGTTTTTT. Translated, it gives CASSEPLRTGVPNTGELFF.

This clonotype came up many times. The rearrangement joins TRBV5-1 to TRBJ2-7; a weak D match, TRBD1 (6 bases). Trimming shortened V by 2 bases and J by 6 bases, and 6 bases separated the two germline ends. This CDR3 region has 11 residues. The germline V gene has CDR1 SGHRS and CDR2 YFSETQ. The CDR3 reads CASSLQGEQYF. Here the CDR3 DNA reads TGCGCCAGCAGCTTACAGGGCGAGCAGTACTTC.

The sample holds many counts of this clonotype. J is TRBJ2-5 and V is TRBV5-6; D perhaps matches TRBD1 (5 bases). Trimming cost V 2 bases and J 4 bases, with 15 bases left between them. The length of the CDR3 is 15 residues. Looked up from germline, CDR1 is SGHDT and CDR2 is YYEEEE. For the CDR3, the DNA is TGTGCCAGCAGCTTCGTGGGGCCCCGTGGAGAGACCCAGTACTTC. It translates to CASSFVGPRGETQYF.

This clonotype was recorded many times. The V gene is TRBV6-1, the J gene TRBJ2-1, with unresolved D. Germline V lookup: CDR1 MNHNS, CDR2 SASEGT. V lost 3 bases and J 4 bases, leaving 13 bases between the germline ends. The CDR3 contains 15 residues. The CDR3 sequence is CASSEGPTRYNEQFF. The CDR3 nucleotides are TGTGCCAGCAGTGAGGGCCCTACTCGGTACAATGAGCAGTTCTTC.

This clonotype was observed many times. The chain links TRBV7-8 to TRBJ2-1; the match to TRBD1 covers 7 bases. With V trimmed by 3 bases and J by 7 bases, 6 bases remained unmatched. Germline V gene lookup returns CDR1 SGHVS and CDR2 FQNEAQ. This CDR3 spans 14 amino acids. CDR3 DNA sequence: TGTGCCAGCAGCTTCCGACAGGGCCGGAATGAGCAGTTCTTC. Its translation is CASSFRQGRNEQFF.

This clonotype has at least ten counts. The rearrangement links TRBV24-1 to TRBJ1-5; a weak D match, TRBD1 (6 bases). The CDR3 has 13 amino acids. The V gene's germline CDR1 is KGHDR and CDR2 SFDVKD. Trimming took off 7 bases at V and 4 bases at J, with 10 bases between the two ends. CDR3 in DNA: TGTGCCACCAGACAGGGCCTAAATCAGCCCCAGCATTTT. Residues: CATRQGLNQPQHF.

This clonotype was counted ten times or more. CDR3 in amino acids: CASSRILGGADTQYF. The CDR3 DNA sequence: TGTGCCAGCAGCCGAATCCTCGGGGGGGCAGATACGCAGTATTTT. The chain recombines TRBV7-2 with TRBJ2-3, with 8 bases fitting TRBD2. This CDR3 spans 15 amino acids. Germline assignment: CDR1 SGHTA and CDR2 FQGNSA. After removal of 5 bases from V and 4 bases from J, the junction contained 8 bases not matched to a gene.